This T cell receptor beta chain came from a study of STAT5B mutations in CD4+ large granular lymphocyte leukemia. The study's findings and limits: Top patient clones used TRBV06 genes more often: 8/27 versus 2/35 in controls.

In the authors' methods: Lowest detectable productive clonotype frequency was 2.59 x 10-5. This table comes from immunoSEQ multiplex PCR, and its TCRdb copy is limited to in-frame clones, with some not included. V, J and clone size were drawn from that table, and D and trimming were deduced from the DNA. The sample has approximately 19,000 clones, roughly three quarters seen once; the top ten hold roughly 31%. Comments on this clone: Its antigen remains unidentified.

Germline V lookup: CDR1 MNHEY, CDR2 SMNVEV (reference sequence). This CDR3 comprises 13 residues. The germline V and J ends were trimmed by 1 base and 7 bases, with 10 bases remaining between them. This clonotype was obtained from a human donor in good health. The J gene is TRBJ1-2, the V gene TRBV27; D unclear. Sequenced: CD4+ T cells from blood buffy coats. The CDR3 region is CASSLWQDRGYTF. As DNA, the CDR3 is TGTGCCAGCAGTTTATGGCAGGATCGTGGCTACACCTTC.